Below are 20 T cell receptor beta chains sequenced from a single sample in a study of T cell responses to AZD1222 COVID-19 vaccine. Sequencing was performed with immunoSEQ multiplex PCR; in TCRdb, only in-frame clones are kept and a portion is missing. Of more than 75,000 clones listed, 83% were seen once; the top ten hold 1.3%. This specimen consisted of peripheral blood, obtained 28 days after the second AZD1222 dose. Receptors originate from an adult who received the AZD1222 COVID-19 vaccine.

V usage is TRBV29-1 and J usage is TRBJ1-1; no clear D. V lost 1 base and J 4 bases, leaving 7 bases between the germline ends. Germline loops: CDR1 SQVTM, CDR2 ANQGSEA. The length of the CDR3 is 12 residues. The CDR3 DNA sequence: TGCAGCGTTGAAGGGGAGGGCACTGAAGCTTTCTTT. Protein product: CSVEGEGTEAFF.

The CDR3 protein is CASSPAKVSDTQYF. The CDR3 nucleotides are TGTGCCAGCTCACCGGCCAAGGTGTCAGATACGCAGTATTTT. V usage is TRBV18 and J usage is TRBJ2-3; D is uncertain. The V gene's germline CDR1 is KGHSH and CDR2 LQKENI. CDR3 size: 14 residues. With 3 bases removed from V and 4 bases from J, the gap between germline ends came to 11 bases.

V usage is TRBV9 and J usage is TRBJ1-1; D is uncertain. V lost 0 bases and J lost 2, with 11 bases in between. CDR1 SGDLS and CDR2 YYNGEE come from the germline V gene. This CDR3 has 15 residues. CDR3 in DNA: TGTGCCAGCAGCGTAGGTTCACGTGCCAACACTGAAGCTTTCTTT. The encoded protein is CASSVGSRANTEAFF.

In DNA, the CDR3 is TGCGCCAGCAGCCAAGTGGGACTAGCGGGATTCACCGGGGAGCTGTTTTTT. It specifies CASSQVGLAGFTGELFF. The chain carries TRBV4-1 and TRBJ2-2, with TRBD2 matching over 13 bases. Germline V CDR1 and CDR2: MGHRA, YSYEKL. Trimming removed 1 base from V and 4 bases from J; junction bases left unmatched: 3. The CDR3 sequence is 17 residues long.

The chain is built from TRBV3-1 (or the pseudogene TRBV3-2) and TRBJ2-1; 11 positions match TRBD2. Unmatched junction bases numbered 12, after V lost 8 bases and J lost 9 bases. Germline loops: CDR1 LGHDT, CDR2 YNNKEL (reference sequence). There are 15 residues in the CDR3. The CDR3 reads CASAIKPGLAVEQFF. The CDR3 coding sequence is TGTGCCAGCGCTATAAAACCGGGACTAGCGGTTGAGCAGTTCTTC.

The chain carries TRBV28 and TRBJ1-5, with 8 bases aligning to TRBD1. V was pared by 6 bases and J by 0 bases, with 1 base of the junction left unmatched. The CDR3 length is 14 residues. Per the germline V gene, CDR1 is MDHEN and CDR2 is SYDVKM. DNA of the CDR3: TGTGCCAGCAGACAGGGGGGTAGCAATCAGCCCCAGCATTTT. Translating it yields CASRQGGSNQPQHF.

The chain joins TRBV18 to TRBJ1-4, with TRBD1 identical over 10 bases. CDR3 length equals 14 residues. V gave up 3 bases and J gave up 7 bases; unmatched junction bases: 2. Germline V gene sequence: CDR1 KGHSH, CDR2 LQKENI. Written as DNA, the CDR3 is TGTGCCAGCTCACCCGGGACAGGGGCTGAAAAACTGTTTTTT. It translates to CASSPGTGAEKLFF.

The rearrangement links TRBV19 to TRBJ2-2; the D is unclear. The CDR3 runs 14 residues. V lost 1 base and J lost 2, with 5 bases in between. CDR1 and CDR2 (germline): LNHDA, SQIVND (reference sequence). The CDR3 protein is CASSIAINTGELFF. The DNA of the CDR3 is TGTGCCAGTAGTATAGCTATAAACACCGGGGAGCTGTTTTTT.

The V gene is TRBV27, the J gene TRBJ2-1; 10 bases align to TRBD2. J gave up 11 bases and V 3 bases, and 4 bases lay outside the gene matches. The V gene's germline CDR1 is MNHEY and CDR2 SMNVEV (reference sequence). The CDR3 covers 13 residues. The CDR3 reads CASSFSGRAKQFF. The CDR3 DNA reads as TGTGCCAGCAGTTTCAGCGGGAGGGCCAAGCAGTTCTTC.

V usage is TRBV7-2 and J usage is TRBJ1-2, with 8 bases fitting TRBD1. Per germline, CDR1 SGHTA and CDR2 FQGNSA. The CDR3 has 16 residues. Germline trimming cut 3 bases from V and 2 bases from J; bases unmatched to any gene: 8. CDR3 protein: CASSLGSDRANYGYTF. The CDR3 DNA reads TGTGCCAGCAGCTTGGGGTCGGACAGGGCGAACTATGGCTACACCTTC.

The chain employs TRBV7-2 and TRBJ1-3; no definite D call. CDR1 is SGHTA and CDR2 is FQGNSA in the germline V gene. The CDR3 sequence is 14 residues long. V lost 1 base and J 6 bases, leaving 10 bases between the germline ends. The CDR3 is CASSLGAGVNTIYF. Here the CDR3 DNA reads TGTGCCAGCAGCTTAGGCGCGGGAGTAAACACCATATATTTT.

The chain joins TRBV11-1 to TRBJ2-1, with D unresolved. Trimming pared 1 base from V and 7 bases from J, leaving 8 bases between. There are 13 residues in the CDR3. Germline values: CDR1 SGHAT, CDR2 FQDESV (reference sequence). CDR3 coding DNA: TGTGCCAGCAGCTTAGAACCCGTAAATGAGCAGTTCTTC. The encoded protein is CASSLEPVNEQFF.

The gene calls are TRBV7-3 and TRBJ2-3; D possibly corresponds to TRBD2 (7 bases). V lost 5 bases and J 7 bases, leaving 19 bases between the germline ends. CDR3 length: 15 amino acids. CDR1 and CDR2 from the germline V gene are SGHTA and FQGTGA. The CDR3 spells CASSITLGGVNTQYF. DNA of the CDR3: TGTGCCAGCAGCATCACTCTAGGGGGGGTGAATACGCAGTATTTT.

The chain links TRBV7-8 to TRBJ2-7; tentatively, D is TRBD1 or TRBD2 (5 bases each). V was pared by 0 bases and J by 4 bases, with 13 bases between. This CDR3 is built from 15 residues. Germline V gene sequence: CDR1 SGHVS, CDR2 FQNEAQ. Written as DNA, the CDR3 is TGTGCCAGCAGCTTAGCCCGGGACCCAATTTACGAGCAGTACTTC. Translated: CASSLARDPIYEQYF.

The rearrangement uses TRBV6-2 or TRBV6-3 and TRBJ2-7, with D possibly being TRBD1 (5 bases). CDR1 is MNHEY and CDR2 is SVGEGT in the germline V gene. V was pared by 4 bases and J by 6 bases, with 13 bases between. The CDR3 extends over 13 amino acids. The chain's CDR3 is CASSSSQVSEQYF. The DNA of the CDR3 is TGTGCCAGCAGTTCCTCACAGGTATCCGAGCAGTACTTC.

The table lists this clone with a count of one. The DNA for the CDR3 is TGTGCCAGCAGCCAATCCCTCCAGGAAAAAAATCAGCCCCAGCATTTT. Translation: CASSQSLQEKNQPQHF. The chain carries TRBV4-2 and TRBJ1-5; no clear D gene. The CDR3 runs to 16 residues. The V gene's germline CDR1 is LGHNA and CDR2 YNFKEQ. V lost 2 bases and J 4 bases, leaving 15 bases between the germline ends.

The chain is built from TRBV3-1 (or the pseudogene TRBV3-2) and TRBJ2-1, with 11 bases fitting TRBD2. The V gene end was trimmed by 4 bases and the J gene end by 7 bases; junction bases not matched to a gene: 6. The CDR3 is 15 amino acids. The germline V gene encodes CDR1 LGHDT and CDR2 YNNKEL (reference sequence). This CDR3 is CASSLGLAGGNEQFF. The CDR3 bases are TGTGCCAGCAGCCTCGGACTAGCGGGCGGGAATGAGCAGTTCTTC.

V is TRBV28 and J is TRBJ2-4; possible D gene TRBD1, 6 bases. The CDR3 spans 14 residues. V was cut by 5 bases and J by 15 bases, with 23 bases left in between. Looked up from germline, CDR1 is MDHEN and CDR2 is SYDVKM. This CDR3 reads CASSDPGTRERVYF. The CDR3 DNA sequence: TGTGCCAGCAGTGACCCCGGGACACGGGAACGAGTGTACTTC.

The chain combines TRBV29-1 with TRBJ2-7; unclear D gene. This CDR3 contains 11 residues. Trimming cost V 4 bases and J 6 bases, with 10 bases left between them. The V gene's germline CDR1 is SQVTM and CDR2 ANQGSEA. The CDR3: CSVVMVGEQYF. Here the CDR3 DNA reads TGCAGCGTTGTTATGGTAGGCGAGCAGTACTTC.

The rearrangement links TRBV4-3 to TRBJ1-1; D gene unclear. The CDR3 sequence is 19 residues long. Per germline, CDR1 LGHNA and CDR2 YSLEER. V lost 0 bases and J lost 9, with 29 bases in between. The CDR3 here is CASSQDWRALVVTSGKAFF. CDR3 sequence (DNA): TGCGCCAGCAGCCAAGATTGGCGCGCCCTTGTGGTAACATCGGGTAAAGCTTTCTTT.